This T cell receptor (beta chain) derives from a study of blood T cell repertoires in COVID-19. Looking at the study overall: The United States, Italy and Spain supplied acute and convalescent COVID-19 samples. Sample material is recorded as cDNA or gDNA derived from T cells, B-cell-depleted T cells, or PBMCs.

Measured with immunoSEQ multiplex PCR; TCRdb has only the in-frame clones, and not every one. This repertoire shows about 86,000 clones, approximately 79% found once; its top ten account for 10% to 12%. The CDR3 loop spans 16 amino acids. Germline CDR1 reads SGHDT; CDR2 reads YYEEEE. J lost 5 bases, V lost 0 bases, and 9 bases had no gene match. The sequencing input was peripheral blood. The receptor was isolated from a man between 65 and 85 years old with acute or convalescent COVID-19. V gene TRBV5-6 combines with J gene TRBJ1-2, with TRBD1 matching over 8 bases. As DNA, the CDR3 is TGTGCCAGCAGCTTGGTGGGGGTCAGGGGGCATTATGGCTACACCTTC. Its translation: CASSLVGVRGHYGYTF.